The following is a T cell receptor (beta chain) sequence with its context. This entry is derived from a study of cytomegalovirus exposure and HLA in healthy donors. With 2 bases clipped from V and 0 bases from J, the junction kept 6 bases outside the gene matches. Per the germline V gene, CDR1 is SGHAT and CDR2 is FQDESV (reference sequence). The CDR3 is made up of 16 amino acids. The PCR used 60 Vbeta and 13 Jbeta primers. Method: immunoSEQ multiplex PCR; TCRdb's copy keeps in-frame clones and lacks some. This table has roughly 100,000 clones, 74% appearing once. Donors in the study were healthy people who gave bone marrow.

This receptor was taken from a man aged 50 to 59 in good health and CMV-seropositive. This chain links TRBV11-1 with TRBJ2-5; 7 nucleotides align to TRBD2. The sample taken for sequencing was PBMCs. CDR3 loop: CASSLSGGGYQETQYF. The CDR3 nucleotides read TGTGCCAGCAGCTTATCCGGCGGGGGATACCAAGAGACCCAGTACTTC.